These 27 T cell receptor beta chains were all obtained from the same sample, sequenced in a study of Ad26.COV2.S vaccination and SARS-CoV-2 variants. Data came from immunoSEQ multiplex PCR; TCRdb stores just in-frame clones and leaves some out. The repertoire has just over 350,000 clones, about 91% of them found once; the top ten carry around 4%. The sequences come from peripheral blood, collected after recovery from COVID-19. Receptors were obtained from a human donor who had recovered from COVID-19.

The genes are TRBV19 and TRBJ2-1; D is tentatively TRBD1 or TRBD2 (7 bases each). The ends were cut back, 4 bases at V and 1 base at J, with 14 bases in the middle. The V gene's germline CDR1 is LNHDA and CDR2 SQIVND (reference sequence). The CDR3 runs 16 residues. CDR3 protein: CASSNNRGGSYNEQFF. The DNA for the CDR3 is TGTGCCAGTAGTAACAACAGGGGAGGGTCCTACAATGAGCAGTTCTTC.

The genes are TRBV11-2 and TRBJ2-2; possible D gene TRBD1, 5 bases. CDR1 SGHAT and CDR2 FQNNGV come from the germline V gene. The CDR3 contains 15 residues. Deletions cut 4 bases from V and 0 bases from J, with 9 bases between. DNA for the CDR3: TGTGCCAGCAGCTACAAGGGGACGAACACCGGGGAGCTGTTTTTT. Translation gives CASSYKGTNTGELFF.

The rearrangement joins TRBV6-6 to TRBJ1-1, with 9 bases lining up with TRBD1. Germline V gene data show CDR1 as MNHNY and CDR2 as SVGAGI (reference sequence). V dropped 6 bases and J dropped 4; count of bases not matched to a gene: 9. The CDR3 is 15 residues long. CDR3 sequence (DNA): TGTGCCAGCAGCACCTTGGGACAGGGAGTCACTGAAGCTTTCTTT. Amino acid sequence: CASSTLGQGVTEAFF.

The chain combines TRBV7-9 with TRBJ2-2, with D possibly matching TRBD2 (5 bases). CDR1 is SEHNR, CDR2 FQNEAQ, per germline (reference sequence). Between the trimmed V and J ends, which lost 5 bases and 8 bases, there was a span of 9 bases. CDR3 length: 12 amino acids. The CDR3 sequence: CASSTPGGELFF. The CDR3 DNA reads as TGTGCCAGCAGCACTCCGGGGGGGGAGCTGTTTTTT.

The rearrangement uses TRBV6-6 and TRBJ2-7; 8 bases align to TRBD1. The CDR3 is made up of 15 amino acids. Germline V gene sequence: CDR1 MNHNY, CDR2 SVGAGI (reference sequence). V shed 5 bases and J 1 base; nucleotides not matched to a gene: 7. CDR3 in amino acids: CASSPDRVFSYEQYF. CDR3 sequence (DNA): TGTGCCAGCAGTCCGGACAGGGTATTTTCCTACGAGCAGTACTTC.

V gene TRBV7-3 combines with J gene TRBJ2-3; the D is unclear. The V end lost 5 bases, the J end lost 0 bases, and 15 bases lay between the germline ends. Germline V gives CDR1 SGHTA, CDR2 FQGTGA. This CDR3 comprises 16 residues. CDR3 nucleotide sequence: TGTGCCAGCAGCCCCCCGGGCAGGCCCAGCACAGATACGCAGTATTTT. It translates to CASSPPGRPSTDTQYF.

On this clone itself: Other nucleotide sequences in the sample specify the same CDR3. V gene TRBV10-1 combines with J gene TRBJ2-2, with 7 nucleotides matching TRBD1. V trimming: 5 bases; J trimming: 5 bases; junction bases outside the gene matches: 2. There are 13 residues in the CDR3. Germline loops: CDR1 WNHNN, CDR2 SYGVQD (reference sequence). For the CDR3, the DNA is TGCGCCAGCAGTCCACAGGGGACCGGGGAGCTGTTTTTT. It specifies CASSPQGTGELFF.

V is TRBV6-5 and J is TRBJ2-7, with TRBD1 matching over 7 bases. The CDR3 loop spans 14 amino acids. V gave up 5 bases and J gave up 3 bases; unmatched junction bases: 7. Germline V gene lookup returns CDR1 MNHEY and CDR2 SVGAGI. This CDR3 reads CASSPDRDGYEQYF. CDR3 in DNA: TGTGCCAGCAGTCCAGACAGGGACGGCTACGAGCAGTACTTC.

The rearrangement links TRBV4-3 to TRBJ1-6; D gene unclear. Trimming removed 2 bases at V and 0 bases at J, with 11 bases between. The length of the CDR3 is 17 residues. In germline, CDR1 is LGHNA, CDR2 YSLEER. As DNA, the CDR3 is TGCGCCAGCAGCCAAACACTCCGGAGCTCCTATAATTCACCCCTCCACTTT. As protein: CASSQTLRSSYNSPLHF.

The rearrangement joins TRBV4-1 to TRBJ1-2; the match to TRBD1 covers 8 bases. Trimming took 2 bases from V and 4 from J; bases not matched to a gene: 3. The CDR3 runs 14 residues. CDR1 and CDR2 from the germline V gene are MGHRA and YSYEKL. In DNA, the CDR3 is TGCGCCAGCAGCCAACCAGGACAGGGCTATGGCTACACCTTC. As protein: CASSQPGQGYGYTF.

About this clone: Other DNA sequences within the sample encode an identical CDR3. The genes are TRBV6-5 and TRBJ1-2; D remains ambiguous. CDR1 and CDR2 (germline): MNHEY, SVGAGI. CDR3 length: 11 amino acids. The V and J ends lost 2 bases and 4 bases respectively, with 2 bases between them. The chain's CDR3 is CASSYGYGYTF. Here the CDR3 DNA reads TGTGCCAGCAGTTACGGCTATGGCTACACCTTC.

The V call is TRBV5-5, the J call TRBJ1-1; D not resolved. Trimming took off 5 bases at V and 0 bases at J, with 11 bases between the two ends. CDR3 length equals 14 residues. CDR1 is SGHKS, CDR2 YYEKEE, per germline (reference sequence). This chain's CDR3 is CASRGWRLNTEAFF. The CDR3 region has the DNA TGTGCCAGCAGGGGGTGGAGGCTGAACACTGAAGCTTTCTTT.

This clone has more than one count but fewer than ten. The chain employs TRBV6-2 or TRBV6-3 and TRBJ1-6; the match to TRBD1 covers 9 bases. Germline CDR1 reads MNHEY; CDR2 reads SVGEGT. The CDR3 is made up of 15 amino acids. Trimming removed 2 bases from V and 8 bases from J; junction bases left unmatched: 4. The CDR3 is CASSYRTGDYSPLHF. CDR3 DNA sequence: TGTGCCAGCAGTTACCGGACAGGGGATTATTCACCCCTCCACTTT.

The rearrangement uses TRBV29-1 and TRBJ2-3; D is ambiguous. This CDR3 is built from 13 residues. CDR1 SQVTM and CDR2 ANQGSEA come from the germline V gene. Trimming left V 1 base short and J 4 bases short, with 9 bases between. CDR3 nucleotides: TGCAGCGTTGAAGGTCCTAGAGCAGATACGCAGTATTTT. This translates into CSVEGPRADTQYF.

V usage is TRBV9 and J usage is TRBJ1-4; D is undetermined. Per the germline V gene, CDR1 is SGDLS and CDR2 is YYNGEE. The CDR3 loop spans 13 amino acids. The germline V and J ends were trimmed by 3 bases and 3 bases, with 6 bases remaining between them. Here the CDR3 DNA reads TGTGCCAGCAGCGGGACCCCTAATGAAAAACTGTTTTTT. This encodes CASSGTPNEKLFF. Together with reference TRBV9 and TRBJ1-4, the CDR3 gives the full variable domain: DSGVTQTPKHLITATGQRVTLRCSPRSGDLSVYWYQQSLDQGLQFLIQYYNGEERAKGNILERFSAQQFPDLHSELNLSSLELGDSALYFCASSGTPNEKLFFGSGTQLSVL.

The chain employs TRBV5-4 and TRBJ2-4; TRBD2 is a possible D gene (6 bases). The CDR3 has 13 amino acids. Germline CDR1 and CDR2: SGHNT and YYREEE (reference sequence). V was trimmed by 4 bases and J by 5 bases, leaving 10 bases between them. The CDR3 nucleotides read TGTGCCAGCAGCGGGACTGGGGAAAACATTCAGTACTTC. Translation gives CASSGTGENIQYF. The whole variable domain, remainder taken from reference TRBV5-4 and TRBJ2-4, is ETGVTQSPTHLIKTRGQQVTLRCSSQSGHNTVSWYQQALGQGPQFIFQYYREEENGRGNFPPRFSGLQFPNYSSELNVNALELDDSALYLCASSGTGENIQYFGAGTRLSVL.

This chain joins TRBV11-2 and TRBJ2-3; D call uncertain. This CDR3 has 13 residues. Trimming left V 4 bases short and J 0 bases short, with 5 bases between. Germline-derived CDR1 and CDR2 are SGHAT and FQNNGV. The CDR3 loop is CASSYTSTDTQYF. CDR3 in DNA: TGTGCCAGCAGCTACACTAGCACAGATACGCAGTATTTT.

The chain has TRBV28 and TRBJ1-2, with TRBD1 as a possible D gene (6 bases). This CDR3 contains 13 residues. Trimming removed 6 bases at V and 0 bases at J, with 8 bases between. Per the germline V gene, CDR1 is MDHEN and CDR2 is SYDVKM. This chain's CDR3 is CASSGQPNYGYTF. For the CDR3, the DNA is TGTGCCAGCAGCGGACAGCCTAACTATGGCTACACCTTC.

The chain employs TRBV9 and TRBJ1-2; TRBD1 matches 8 bases. V lost 2 bases to trimming and J lost 4 bases; unmatched junction nucleotides: 13. In germline, CDR1 is SGDLS, CDR2 YYNGEE. The CDR3 extends over 17 amino acids. The CDR3 region is CASSVGAGGEVGYGYTF. CDR3 DNA: TGTGCCAGCAGCGTTGGAGCAGGGGGCGAAGTTGGCTATGGCTACACCTTC.

The chain carries TRBV27 and TRBJ1-2; TRBD1 agrees at 11 bases. The germline CDR1 and CDR2 sequences are MNHEY and SMNVEV (reference sequence). CDR3 length equals 16 residues. V was pared by 6 bases and J by 4 bases, with 10 bases of the junction left unmatched. This chain's CDR3 is CASRGQGAYRVYGYTF. CDR3 DNA sequence: TGTGCCAGCAGAGGACAGGGGGCTTATAGGGTCTATGGCTACACCTTC.

The chain links TRBV7-2 to TRBJ2-7, with TRBD1 as a possible D gene (6 bases). Looked up from germline, CDR1 is SGHTA and CDR2 is FQGNSA. The CDR3 totals 14 residues. With 2 bases removed from V and 2 bases from J, the gap between germline ends came to 10 bases. CDR3 bases: TGTGCCAGCAGCTTACTGACAGGAGCCTACGAGCAGTACTTC. It translates to CASSLLTGAYEQYF.

The chain links TRBV4-3 to TRBJ1-4; 10 nucleotides agree with TRBD1. The V segment lost 3 bases and the J segment 7 bases; nucleotides outside the gene matches: 11. Germline CDR1 is LGHNA and CDR2 is YSLEER. The CDR3 has 17 amino acids. Written as DNA, the CDR3 is TGCGCCAGCAGCCACTCCGGGACAGGGGTCGGTGTTGAAAAACTGTTTTTT. As protein: CASSHSGTGVGVEKLFF.

V gene TRBV9 combines with J gene TRBJ1-2; 7 bases map to TRBD1. In germline, CDR1 is SGDLS, CDR2 YYNGEE. V was clipped by 5 bases and J by 4 bases; unmatched bases: 5. The CDR3 covers 13 residues. The CDR3 region has the DNA TGTGCCAGCAGTCCGACAGGGTCCTATGGCTACACCTTC. Its protein is CASSPTGSYGYTF.

The rearrangement joins TRBV27 to TRBJ2-1; 9 nucleotides align to TRBD1. In germline, CDR1 is MNHEY, CDR2 SMNVEV (reference sequence). The V segment lost 2 bases and the J segment 4 bases; nucleotides outside the gene matches: 6. CDR3 length: 16 residues. CDR3 sequence reads: CASSLISDRGYNEQFF. CDR3 coding DNA: TGTGCCAGCAGTTTAATATCGGACAGGGGATACAATGAGCAGTTCTTC.

The chain uses TRBV9 and TRBJ2-1; D remains unclear. Trimming left V 0 bases short and J 2 bases short, with 9 bases between. Germline CDR1 SGDLS, CDR2 YYNGEE. This CDR3 is 15 amino acids long. The CDR3 nucleotides read TGTGCCAGCAGCGTAGTACTCCATCCCTACAATGAGCAGTTCTTC. It specifies CASSVVLHPYNEQFF.

The chain carries TRBV9 and TRBJ1-4, with a tentative D call TRBD1 (6 bases). Trimming took off 0 bases at V and 3 bases at J, with 12 bases between the two ends. CDR3 length: 16 amino acids. Germline V lookup: CDR1 SGDLS, CDR2 YYNGEE. CDR3: CASSVGGGLPNEKLFF. The CDR3 DNA is TGTGCCAGCAGCGTAGGGGGGGGGCTCCCTAATGAAAAACTGTTTTTT.

The V gene is TRBV4-1, the J gene TRBJ1-1, with D perhaps matching TRBD1 (5 bases). Trimming took 2 bases from V and 5 from J, leaving 12 bases between them. This CDR3 is built from 14 residues. CDR1 is MGHRA, CDR2 YSYEKL, per germline. The CDR3 here is CASSQNQGQTEAFF. The CDR3 bases are TGCGCCAGCAGCCAAAATCAGGGCCAAACTGAAGCTTTCTTT.